These 12 T cell receptor beta chains were all obtained from the same sample, sequenced in a study of T cell responses to AZD1222 COVID-19 vaccine. The repertoire was sequenced with immunoSEQ multiplex PCR; TCRdb's copy has only in-frame clones and lacks some. The sample has under 95,000 clones, roughly 90% seen once. Sequences were derived from peripheral blood, sampled 28 days after the second AZD1222 dose. The receptors come from an adult who received the AZD1222 COVID-19 vaccine.

J is TRBJ1-2 and V is TRBV4-1; D may be TRBD1 (6 bases). Germline V gene data show CDR1 as MGHRA and CDR2 as YSYEKL. The CDR3 covers 15 residues. Deletions cut 5 bases from V and 4 bases from J, with 17 bases between. This chain's CDR3 is CASSTRDISPYGYTF. In DNA, the CDR3 is TGCGCCAGCAGCACCCGGGACATCAGCCCCTATGGCTACACCTTC.

Only a few counts were recorded for this clone. This chain uses TRBV2 with TRBJ2-7; TRBD1 matches at 7 bases. The germline V gene has CDR1 SNHLY and CDR2 FYNNEI. The trim removed 6 bases at V and 2 bases at J, leaving 7 bases unmatched. The CDR3 runs 14 residues. CDR3 sequence: CASRWDSNTYEQYF. DNA of the CDR3: TGTGCCAGCAGGTGGGACAGCAACACCTACGAGCAGTACTTC.

This chain joins TRBV4-3 and TRBJ2-2; the match to TRBD1 covers 8 bases. Germline V CDR1 and CDR2: LGHNA, YSLEER. V trimming: 4 bases; J trimming: 0 bases; junction bases outside the gene matches: 7. The CDR3 sequence is 17 residues long. The CDR3 reads CASSPLGQGTNTGELFF. The DNA for the CDR3 is TGCGCCAGCAGCCCACTCGGACAGGGAACGAACACCGGGGAGCTGTTTTTT.

This chain joins TRBV7-9 and TRBJ2-3; D possibly matches TRBD1 or TRBD2 (5 bases each). V was cut by 4 bases and J by 9 bases, with 11 bases left in between. The CDR3 is 12 residues long. Germline CDR1 reads SEHNR; CDR2 reads FQNEAQ (reference sequence). The CDR3 DNA reads TGTGCCAGCAGCTCCGGGACCGGGACGCAGTATTTT. It is translated as CASSSGTGTQYF. The full variable domain, rest sourced from reference TRBV7-9 and TRBJ2-3, is DTGVSQNPRHKITKRGQNVTFRCDPISEHNRLYWYRQTLGQGPEFLTYFQNEAQLEKSRLLSDRFSAERPKGSFSTLEIQRTEQGDSAMYLCASSSGTGTQYFGPGTRLTVL.

This rearrangement joins TRBV19 to TRBJ2-7; 10 nucleotides match TRBD1. Germline lookup yields CDR1 LNHDA and CDR2 SQIVND (reference sequence). V was clipped by 5 bases and J by 4 bases; unmatched bases: 8. The CDR3 has 15 residues. CDR3 DNA: TGTGCCAGTAGTCCGGGGACAGGGGTTCTGTACGAGCAGTACTTC. This translates into CASSPGTGVLYEQYF.

The chain carries TRBV2 and TRBJ1-5, with D maybe TRBD1 (6 bases). This CDR3 is 15 amino acids long. Germline lookup yields CDR1 SNHLY and CDR2 FYNNEI. V lost 4 bases and J lost 2, with 12 bases in between. CDR3 DNA: TGTGCCAGCAGTGGGGGGCGGTACGGCAATCAGCCCCAGCATTTT. Protein sequence: CASSGGRYGNQPQHF. The full variable domain, with the rest looked up from reference TRBV2 and TRBJ1-5, is EPEVTQTPSHQVTQMGQEVILRCVPISNHLYFYWYRQILGQKVEFLVSFYNNEISEKSEIFDDQFSVERPDGSNFTLKIRSTKLEDSAMYFCASSGGRYGNQPQHFGDGTRLSIL.

V gene TRBV12-3 or TRBV12-4 combines with J gene TRBJ1-6, with no clear D. This CDR3 comprises 13 residues. The V and J ends lost 2 bases and 5 bases respectively, with 4 bases between them. CDR3 loop: CASSLQHNSPLHF. CDR3 DNA: TGTGCCAGCAGTTTACAGCATAATTCACCCCTCCACTTT.

The chain carries TRBV6-5 and TRBJ1-2, with 10 positions matching TRBD1. Germline values: CDR1 MNHEY, CDR2 SVGAGI. The CDR3 has 14 residues. V shed 8 bases and J 3 bases; nucleotides not matched to a gene: 6. The CDR3 spells CASVDRGRDYGYTF. CDR3 sequence (DNA): TGTGCCAGCGTAGACAGGGGGCGCGACTATGGCTACACCTTC.

The rearrangement uses TRBV7-9 and TRBJ1-5, with D possibly TRBD1 on 5 matching bases. Germline assignment: CDR1 SEHNR and CDR2 FQNEAQ (reference sequence). The ends were cut back, 2 bases at V and 6 bases at J, with 14 bases in the middle. The CDR3 is 15 residues long. CDR3 region: CASSLSGGLPQPQHF. CDR3 nucleotide sequence: TGTGCCAGCAGCTTATCGGGGGGACTCCCTCAGCCCCAGCATTTT.

The genes are TRBV24-1 and TRBJ2-7; a weak D match, TRBD1 (5 bases). Trimming pared 2 bases from V and 1 base from J, leaving 8 bases between. Per germline, CDR1 KGHDR and CDR2 SFDVKD. The CDR3 totals 14 residues. In DNA form, the CDR3 reads TGTGCCACCAGTGATTCCTACAGGTCCTACGAGCAGTACTTC. Amino acid sequence: CATSDSYRSYEQYF.

This chain joins TRBV9 and TRBJ2-2; D is unclear. With 0 bases removed from V and 4 bases from J, the gap between germline ends came to 16 bases. Germline CDR1 SGDLS, CDR2 YYNGEE. The CDR3 length is 17 residues. CDR3 amino acids: CASSVGSHTVRTGELFF. The CDR3 region has the DNA TGTGCCAGCAGCGTAGGGTCCCACACCGTGCGCACCGGGGAGCTGTTTTTT.

This chain uses TRBV6-2 or TRBV6-3 with TRBJ1-1; 11 bases fit TRBD1. This CDR3 is built from 16 residues. In germline, CDR1 is MNHEY, CDR2 SVGEGT. Trimming removed 5 bases from V and 0 bases from J; junction bases left unmatched: 5. In nucleotides, the CDR3 is TGTGCCAGCAGTCCGGGACAGGGGGTTGTGAACACTGAAGCTTTCTTT. It specifies CASSPGQGVVNTEAFF.